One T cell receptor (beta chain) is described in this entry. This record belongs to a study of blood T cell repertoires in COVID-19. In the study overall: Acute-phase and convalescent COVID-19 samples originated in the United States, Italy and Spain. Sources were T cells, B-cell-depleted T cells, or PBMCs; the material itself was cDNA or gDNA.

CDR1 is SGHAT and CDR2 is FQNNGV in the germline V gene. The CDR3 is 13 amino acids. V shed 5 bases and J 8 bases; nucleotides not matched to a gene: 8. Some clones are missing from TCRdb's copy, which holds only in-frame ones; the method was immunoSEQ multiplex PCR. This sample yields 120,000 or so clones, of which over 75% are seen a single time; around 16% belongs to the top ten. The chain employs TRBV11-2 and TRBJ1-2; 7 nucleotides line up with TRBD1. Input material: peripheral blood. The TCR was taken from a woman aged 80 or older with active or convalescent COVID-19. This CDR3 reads CASSEGTVTGYTF. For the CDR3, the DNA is TGTGCCAGCAGCGAAGGGACAGTAACGGGCTACACCTTC.